The clone carrying this TCR beta chain was picked up many times. Its target is not known. Germline values: CDR1 DFQATT, CDR2 SNEGSKA (reference sequence). The V gene lost 3 bases and the J gene lost 3 bases, with 12 bases spanning the gap. The CDR3 covers 13 residues. This sample stems from a study of early T cells in non-severe SARS-CoV-2 infection. TCRdb reanalysed the 5' RACE reads using MiXCR and keeps one entry per CDR3 protein. This sample has 86,000 or so distinct CDR3 sequences, with 5% to 6.5% found just once. Study-wide results and caveats: Comparison of clonotypes with VDJdb favored anti-spike CD8 responses while missing private and CD4 specificities.

The receptor was isolated from an adult who was a healthcare worker with PCR-confirmed SARS-CoV-2 infection or an uninfected control (not recorded which). The rearrangement links TRBV20-1 to TRBJ2-7; D call uncertain. What was sequenced was whole blood. The CDR3 loop reads CSARVKSNYEQYF. In DNA, the CDR3 is TGCAGTGCTAGGGTCAAATCGAACTACGAGCAGTACTTC.